A single sample is the source of the 9 T cell receptor beta chains below, sequenced in a study of blood T cell repertoires in COVID-19. Method: immunoSEQ multiplex PCR; TCRdb's copy keeps in-frame clones and lacks some. The table has about 68,000 clones, about 85% seen once. The sample comprised peripheral blood. The receptors were gathered from a woman aged 45-59 years with COVID-19, enrolled during active disease.

V and J are TRBV28 and TRBJ2-1; D ambiguous. Germline loops: CDR1 MDHEN, CDR2 SYDVKM. This CDR3 region has 13 residues. Trimming removed 5 bases from V and 4 bases from J, with 9 bases in between. The CDR3 DNA is TGTGCCAGCAGTGTAATCACTTACAATGAGCAGTTCTTC. Translation: CASSVITYNEQFF.

V is TRBV18 and J is TRBJ1-3; a weak D match, TRBD1 (5 bases). Trimming took off 6 bases at V and 0 bases at J, with 15 bases between the two ends. The length of the CDR3 is 16 residues. CDR1 and CDR2 (germline): KGHSH, LQKENI. The CDR3 region is CASSFGAVSSGNTIYF. CDR3 in DNA: TGTGCCAGCTCCTTTGGGGCGGTGAGCTCTGGAAACACCATATATTTT.

V is TRBV4-1 and J is TRBJ2-7; D is possibly TRBD1 (6 bases). V was pared by 1 base and J by 1 base, with 8 bases between. Germline-derived CDR1 and CDR2 are MGHRA and YSYEKL. The CDR3 has 14 residues. The CDR3 protein is CASSQATGSYEQYF. CDR3 nucleotide sequence: TGCGCCAGCAGCCAAGCTACAGGGTCCTACGAGCAGTACTTC.

The gene calls are TRBV28 and TRBJ2-1; no reliable D call. This CDR3 is built from 13 residues. Germline lookup yields CDR1 MDHEN and CDR2 SYDVKM. Trimming stripped 6 bases from V and 1 base from J, with 7 bases between. For the CDR3, the DNA is TGTGCCAGCAGGAGTACTTCCTACAATGAGCAGTTCTTC. Translated, it gives CASRSTSYNEQFF.

V and J are TRBV3-1 (or the pseudogene TRBV3-2) and TRBJ2-5, with 9 bases aligning to TRBD1. The V and J ends lost 2 bases and 1 base, in that order; junction bases with no gene match: 5. Germline lookup yields CDR1 LGHDT and CDR2 YNNKEL (reference sequence). This CDR3 is 16 amino acids long. CDR3 region: CASSQIGTGLQETQYF. CDR3 nucleotide sequence: TGTGCCAGCAGCCAAATCGGGACAGGGCTCCAAGAGACCCAGTACTTC.

This clone was detected only a few times. The CDR3 bases are TGCGCCAGCAGCTTGGCGGGAGGGGGCTACAATGAGCAGTTCTTC. This translates into CASSLAGGGYNEQFF. The gene calls are TRBV5-1 and TRBJ2-1, with 8 bases matching TRBD2. J gave up 3 bases and V 0 bases, and 2 bases lay outside the gene matches. The CDR3 loop spans 15 amino acids. Germline V gives CDR1 SGHRS, CDR2 YFSETQ.

This chain links TRBV6-5 with TRBJ2-7; the D gene is possibly TRBD2 (6 bases). The CDR3 loop spans 14 amino acids. Germline lookup yields CDR1 MNHEY and CDR2 SVGAGI. V was shortened by 0 bases and J by 9 bases, with 15 bases between the two germline ends. The CDR3 region is CASSYSFVEGLQYF. CDR3 in DNA: TGTGCCAGCAGTTACTCTTTCGTGGAGGGACTGCAGTACTTC.

The chain employs TRBV11-2 and TRBJ2-7; TRBD2 aligns across 7 bases. Germline trimming cut 6 bases from V and 0 bases from J; bases unmatched to any gene: 11. The CDR3 is made up of 16 amino acids. Germline-derived CDR1 and CDR2 are SGHAT and FQNNGV. CDR3: CASRPIALANSYEQYF. CDR3 nucleotides: TGTGCCAGCAGACCTATCGCACTAGCGAACTCCTACGAGCAGTACTTC.

This chain uses TRBV5-1 with TRBJ2-7; D may be TRBD2 (6 bases). V shed 0 bases and J shed 3 bases, with 10 bases lying between them. This CDR3 has 14 amino acids. Germline CDR1 is SGHRS and CDR2 is YFSETQ. The CDR3 is CASSLAGVLYEQYF. The CDR3 DNA sequence: TGCGCCAGCAGCTTGGCGGGAGTTCTCTACGAGCAGTACTTC.